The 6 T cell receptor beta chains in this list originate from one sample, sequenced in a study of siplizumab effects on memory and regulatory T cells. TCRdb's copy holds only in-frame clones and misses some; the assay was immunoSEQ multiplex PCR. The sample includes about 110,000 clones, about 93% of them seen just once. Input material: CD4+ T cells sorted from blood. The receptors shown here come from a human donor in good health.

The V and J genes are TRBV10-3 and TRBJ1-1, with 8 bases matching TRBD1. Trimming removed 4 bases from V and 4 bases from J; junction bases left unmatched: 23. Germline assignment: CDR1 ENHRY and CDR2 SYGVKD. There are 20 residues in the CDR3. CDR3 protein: CAISARQGQAVAGGSTEAFF. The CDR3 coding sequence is TGTGCCATCAGTGCGAGACAGGGACAGGCTGTTGCTGGAGGTAGCACTGAAGCTTTCTTT.

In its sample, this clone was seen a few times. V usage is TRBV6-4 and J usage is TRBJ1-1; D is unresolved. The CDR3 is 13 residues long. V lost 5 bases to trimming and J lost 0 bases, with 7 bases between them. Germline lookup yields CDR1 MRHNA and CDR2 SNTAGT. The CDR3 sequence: CASSRLMNTEAFF. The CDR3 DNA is TGTGCCAGCAGTCGACTGATGAACACTGAAGCTTTCTTT.

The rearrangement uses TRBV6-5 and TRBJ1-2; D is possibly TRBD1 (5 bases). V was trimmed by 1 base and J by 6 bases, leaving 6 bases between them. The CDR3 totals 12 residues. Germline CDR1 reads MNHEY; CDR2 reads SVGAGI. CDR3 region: CASSYWGDGYTF. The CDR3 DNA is TGTGCCAGCAGTTACTGGGGGGATGGCTACACCTTC.

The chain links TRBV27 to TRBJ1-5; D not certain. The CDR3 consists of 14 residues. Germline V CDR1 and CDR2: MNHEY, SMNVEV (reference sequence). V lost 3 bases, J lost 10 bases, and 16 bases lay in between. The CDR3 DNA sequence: TGTGCCAGCAGTTTGTTTCAGATGGGTGGCCCCCAGCATTTT. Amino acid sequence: CASSLFQMGGPQHF.

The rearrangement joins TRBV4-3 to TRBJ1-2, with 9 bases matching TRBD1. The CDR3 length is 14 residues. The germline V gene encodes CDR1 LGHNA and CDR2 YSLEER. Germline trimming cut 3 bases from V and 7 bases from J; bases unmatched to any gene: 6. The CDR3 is CASSQGQGPGGYTF. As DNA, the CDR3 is TGCGCCAGCAGCCAGGGACAGGGTCCCGGTGGCTACACCTTC.

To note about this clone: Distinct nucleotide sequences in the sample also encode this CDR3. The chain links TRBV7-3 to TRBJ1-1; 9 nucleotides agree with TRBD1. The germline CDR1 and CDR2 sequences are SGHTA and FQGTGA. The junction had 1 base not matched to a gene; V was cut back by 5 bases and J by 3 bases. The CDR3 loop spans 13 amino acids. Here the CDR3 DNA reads TGTGCCAGCAGCAGGGACAGGGACACTGAAGCTTTCTTT. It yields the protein CASSRDRDTEAFF.